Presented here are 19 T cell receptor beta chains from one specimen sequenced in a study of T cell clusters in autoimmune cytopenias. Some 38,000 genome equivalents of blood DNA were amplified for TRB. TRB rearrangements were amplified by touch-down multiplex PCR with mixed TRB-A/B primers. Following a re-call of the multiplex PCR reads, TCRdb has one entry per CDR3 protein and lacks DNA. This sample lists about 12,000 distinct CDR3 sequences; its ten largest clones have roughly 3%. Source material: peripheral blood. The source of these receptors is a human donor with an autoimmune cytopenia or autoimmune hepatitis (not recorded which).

The CDR3 region is CASSDLLADYEQYF. V is TRBV5-4 and J is TRBJ2-7; TCRdb's D call of TRBD2 is untestable without DNA. Germline V gene sequence: CDR1 SGHNT, CDR2 YYREEE (reference sequence). The CDR3 runs 14 residues. Full variable domain (missing parts from reference TRBV5-4 and TRBJ2-7): ETGVTQSPTHLIKTRGQQVTLRCSSQSGHNTVSWYQQALGQGPQFIFQYYREEENGRGNFPPRFSGLQFPNYSSELNVNALELDDSALYLCASSDLLADYEQYFGPGTRLTVT.

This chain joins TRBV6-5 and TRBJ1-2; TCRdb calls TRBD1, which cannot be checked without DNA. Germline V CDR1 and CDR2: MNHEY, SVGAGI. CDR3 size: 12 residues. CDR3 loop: CASSFTGDGYTF.

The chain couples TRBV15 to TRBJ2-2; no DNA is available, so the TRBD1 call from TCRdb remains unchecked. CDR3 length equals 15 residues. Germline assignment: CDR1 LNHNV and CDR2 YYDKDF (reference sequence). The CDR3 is CATSRDGGYTGELFF.

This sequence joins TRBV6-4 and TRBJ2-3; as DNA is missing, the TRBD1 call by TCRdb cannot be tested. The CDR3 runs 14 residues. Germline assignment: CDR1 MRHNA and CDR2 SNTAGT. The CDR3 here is CASSEGTGQDTQYF.

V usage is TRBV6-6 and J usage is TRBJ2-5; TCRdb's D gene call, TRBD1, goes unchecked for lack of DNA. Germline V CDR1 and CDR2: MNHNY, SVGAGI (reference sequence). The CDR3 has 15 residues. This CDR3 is CASSPPLPDRETQYF.

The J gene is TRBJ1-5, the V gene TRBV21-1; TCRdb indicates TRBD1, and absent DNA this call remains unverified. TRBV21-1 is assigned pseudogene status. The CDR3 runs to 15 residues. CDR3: CASILRDPEHQPQHF.

The CDR3 region is CASSRDRGGETQYF. V is TRBV6-5 and J is TRBJ2-5; no DNA is available, so the TRBD1 call from TCRdb remains unchecked. CDR1 and CDR2 (germline): MNHEY, SVGAGI. The CDR3 totals 14 residues.

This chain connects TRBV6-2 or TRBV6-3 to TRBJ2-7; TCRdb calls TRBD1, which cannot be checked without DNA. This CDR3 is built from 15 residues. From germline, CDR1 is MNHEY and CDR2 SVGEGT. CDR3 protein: CASRLSQGQGYEQYF.

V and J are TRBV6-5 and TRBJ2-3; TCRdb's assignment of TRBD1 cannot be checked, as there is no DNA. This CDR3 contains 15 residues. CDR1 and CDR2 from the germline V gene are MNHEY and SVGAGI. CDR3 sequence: CASSYRTGSTDTQYF.

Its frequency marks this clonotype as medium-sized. CDR3 sequence: CASSIAGPIYEQYF. The rearrangement joins TRBV19 to TRBJ2-7; TCRdb proposes TRBD1, but this gene call is untestable without DNA. CDR1 is LNHDA and CDR2 is SQIVND in the germline V gene (reference sequence). CDR3 length: 14 amino acids.

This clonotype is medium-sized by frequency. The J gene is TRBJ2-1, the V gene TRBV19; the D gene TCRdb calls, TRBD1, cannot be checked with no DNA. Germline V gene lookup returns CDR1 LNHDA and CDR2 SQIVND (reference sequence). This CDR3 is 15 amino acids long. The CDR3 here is CASRARGQGQYEQFF.

The chain's CDR3 is CASSSGGGKNGYTF. V and J are TRBV5-4 and TRBJ1-2; lacking DNA, the TRBD1 call made by TCRdb goes unchecked. This CDR3 region has 14 residues. Germline values: CDR1 SGHNT, CDR2 YYREEE (reference sequence). Filled out from reference TRBV5-4 and TRBJ1-2, the complete variable domain reads ETGVTQSPTHLIKTRGQQVTLRCSSQSGHNTVSWYQQALGQGPQFIFQYYREEENGRGNFPPRFSGLQFPNYSSELNVNALELDDSALYLCASSSGGGKNGYTFGSGTRLTVV.

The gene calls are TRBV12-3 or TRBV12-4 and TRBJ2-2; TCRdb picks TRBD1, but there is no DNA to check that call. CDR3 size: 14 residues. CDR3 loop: CASLGQGGTGELFF.

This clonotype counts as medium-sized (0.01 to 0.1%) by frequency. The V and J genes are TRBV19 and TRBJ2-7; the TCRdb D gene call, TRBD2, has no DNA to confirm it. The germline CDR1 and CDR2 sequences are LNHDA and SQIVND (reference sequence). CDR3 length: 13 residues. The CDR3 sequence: CASSTREGYEQYF.

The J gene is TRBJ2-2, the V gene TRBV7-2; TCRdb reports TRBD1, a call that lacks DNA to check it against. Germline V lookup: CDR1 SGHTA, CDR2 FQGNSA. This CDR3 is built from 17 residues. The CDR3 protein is CASRPPRDRTNTGELFF.

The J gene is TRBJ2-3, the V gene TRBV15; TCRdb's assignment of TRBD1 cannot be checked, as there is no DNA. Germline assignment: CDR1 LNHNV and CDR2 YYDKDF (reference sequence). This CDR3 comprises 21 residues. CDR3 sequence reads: CATSGSWGQGTDSYSTDTQYF.

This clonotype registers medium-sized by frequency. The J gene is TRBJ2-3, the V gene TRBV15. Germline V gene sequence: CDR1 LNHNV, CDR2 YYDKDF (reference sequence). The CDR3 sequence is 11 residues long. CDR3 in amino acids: CATSSTDTQYF.

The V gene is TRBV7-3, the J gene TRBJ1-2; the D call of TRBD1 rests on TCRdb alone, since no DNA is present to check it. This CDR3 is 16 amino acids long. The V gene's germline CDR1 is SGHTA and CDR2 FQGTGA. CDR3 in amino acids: CASSFKRSTAYYGYTF.

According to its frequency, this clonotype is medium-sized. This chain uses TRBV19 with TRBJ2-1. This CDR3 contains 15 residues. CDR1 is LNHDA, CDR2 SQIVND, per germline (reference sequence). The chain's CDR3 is CASSLDRDSYNEQFF.